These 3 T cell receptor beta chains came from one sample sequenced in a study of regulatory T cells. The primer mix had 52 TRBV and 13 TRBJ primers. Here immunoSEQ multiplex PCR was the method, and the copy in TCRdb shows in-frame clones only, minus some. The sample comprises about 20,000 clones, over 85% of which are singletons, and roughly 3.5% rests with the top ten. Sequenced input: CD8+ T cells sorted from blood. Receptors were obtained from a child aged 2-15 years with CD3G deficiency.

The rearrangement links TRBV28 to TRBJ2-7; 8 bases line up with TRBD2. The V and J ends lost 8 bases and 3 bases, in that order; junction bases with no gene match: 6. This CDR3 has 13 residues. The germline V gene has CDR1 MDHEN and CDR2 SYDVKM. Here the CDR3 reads CASSSSGSYEQYF. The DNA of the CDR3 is TGTGCCAGCTCTTCAAGCGGGAGCTACGAGCAGTACTTC.

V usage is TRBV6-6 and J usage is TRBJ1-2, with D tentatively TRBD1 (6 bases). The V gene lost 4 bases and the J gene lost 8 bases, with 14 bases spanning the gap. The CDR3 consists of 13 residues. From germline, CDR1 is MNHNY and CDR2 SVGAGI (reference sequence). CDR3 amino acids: CASSSGGAGGYTF. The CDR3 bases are TGTGCCAGCAGTTCGGGGGGCGCGGGCGGCTACACCTTC.

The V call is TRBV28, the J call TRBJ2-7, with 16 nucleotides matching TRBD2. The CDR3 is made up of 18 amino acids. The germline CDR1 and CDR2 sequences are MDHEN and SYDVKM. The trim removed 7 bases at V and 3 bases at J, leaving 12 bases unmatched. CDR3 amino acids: CASIGTSGRAGQIYEQYF. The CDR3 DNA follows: TGTGCCAGCATCGGGACTAGCGGGAGGGCCGGGCAGATCTACGAGCAGTACTTC.